This TCR beta chain was obtained from a study of identical twins. The CDR3 is 14 residues long. CDR1 and CDR2 (germline): SNHLY, FYNNEI. V shed 6 bases and J 5 bases; nucleotides not matched to a gene: 9. TCRdb re-derived calls from the 5' RACE reads in MiXCR, one entry per CDR3 protein. This table has 500,000 or so distinct CDR3 sequences, 14% appearing once. This clonotype was recorded a few times. Its antigen is currently unknown. Study-wide findings and caveats: While abundant cord blood beta clonotypes carried fewer insertions, memory repertoires showed no such pattern.

This sample also belongs to another study, concerning yellow fever vaccine responses in identical twins.

The sample taken for sequencing was CD4+ T cells sorted from blood. This clonotype originated in a woman under 30 in good health. The chain carries TRBV2 and TRBJ1-1; 7 positions agree with TRBD1. The CDR3 bases are TGTGCCAGCAGACGAGACAGGGAGGTAACTGAAGCTTTCTTT. Its protein product is CASRRDREVTEAFF.